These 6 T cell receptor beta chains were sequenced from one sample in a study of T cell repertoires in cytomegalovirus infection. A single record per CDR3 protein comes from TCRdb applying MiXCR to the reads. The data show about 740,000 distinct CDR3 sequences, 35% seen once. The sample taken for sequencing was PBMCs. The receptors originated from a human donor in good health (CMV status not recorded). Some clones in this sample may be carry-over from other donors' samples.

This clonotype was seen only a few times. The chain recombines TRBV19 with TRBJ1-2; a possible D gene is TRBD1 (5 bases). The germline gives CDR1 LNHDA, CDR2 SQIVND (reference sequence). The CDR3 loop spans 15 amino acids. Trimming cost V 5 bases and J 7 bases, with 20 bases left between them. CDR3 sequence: CASSPDLNPRAGYTF. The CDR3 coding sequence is TGTGCCAGTAGTCCCGACCTAAATCCCAGGGCTGGCTACACCTTC.

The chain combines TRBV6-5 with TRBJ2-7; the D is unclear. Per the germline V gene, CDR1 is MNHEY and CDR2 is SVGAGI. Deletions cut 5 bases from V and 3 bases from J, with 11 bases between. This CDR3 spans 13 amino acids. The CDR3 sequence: CASSRPGYYEQYF. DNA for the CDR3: TGTGCCAGCAGTCGGCCCGGATACTACGAGCAGTACTTC.

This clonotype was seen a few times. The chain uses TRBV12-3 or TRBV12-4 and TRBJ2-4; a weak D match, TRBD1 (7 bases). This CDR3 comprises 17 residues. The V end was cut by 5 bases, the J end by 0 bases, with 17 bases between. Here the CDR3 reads CASSQLRGTLAKNIQYF. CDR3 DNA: TGTGCCAGCAGTCAACTCAGGGGGACTCTAGCCAAAAACATTCAGTACTTC.

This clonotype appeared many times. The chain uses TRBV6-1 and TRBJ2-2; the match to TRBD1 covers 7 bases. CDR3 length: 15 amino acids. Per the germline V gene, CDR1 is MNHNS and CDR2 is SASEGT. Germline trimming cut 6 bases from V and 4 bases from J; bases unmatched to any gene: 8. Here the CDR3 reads CASRTGTASTGELFF. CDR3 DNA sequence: TGTGCCAGCAGAACCGGGACAGCCAGCACCGGGGAGCTGTTTTTT.

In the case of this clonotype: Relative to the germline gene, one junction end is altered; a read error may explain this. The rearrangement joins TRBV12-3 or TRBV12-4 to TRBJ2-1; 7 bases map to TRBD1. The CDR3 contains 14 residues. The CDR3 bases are TGTGCCAGCAGTTTTGGACAGGCCTACAATGAGCAGTTATTC. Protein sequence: CASSFGQAYNEQLF.

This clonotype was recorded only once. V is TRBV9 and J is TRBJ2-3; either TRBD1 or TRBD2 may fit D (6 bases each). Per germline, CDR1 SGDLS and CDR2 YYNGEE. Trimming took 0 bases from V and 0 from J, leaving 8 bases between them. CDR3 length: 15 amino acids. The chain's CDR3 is CASSVEGGSTDTQYF. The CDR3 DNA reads TGTGCCAGCAGCGTAGAAGGGGGGAGCACAGATACGCAGTATTTT.